Sequencing of this T cell receptor (beta chain) was carried out in a study of blood T cells in healthy people across ages. V was clipped by 4 bases and J by 7 bases; unmatched bases: 15. The CDR3 has 16 residues. CDR1 and CDR2 from the germline V gene are SGHTA and FQGNSA. This clonotype turned up a few times. A second 7 to 11 cycle PCR used barcoded and J-beta primers. TCRdb processed the 5' RACE reads anew with MiXCR; each CDR3 protein has one entry. The profile shows some 760,000 distinct CDR3 sequences, 25% of them singletons. These data were also reused for a study on T cells of mothers and their children. From that paper: Comparable shaping of TCR recombination output by thymic selection was observed in related and unrelated pairs. Overlap in related mother-child pairs always slightly exceeded unrelated pairs, never significantly.

V gene TRBV7-2 combines with J gene TRBJ2-5; TRBD2 matches at 7 bases. This TCR was sampled from a boy aged 5-17 years in good health. The specimen sequenced was blood. The CDR3, as DNA: TGTGCCAGCAGCTCCCGGACTAGTGGAGGGTTGGGGACCCAGTACTTC. Translating gives CASSSRTSGGLGTQYF.